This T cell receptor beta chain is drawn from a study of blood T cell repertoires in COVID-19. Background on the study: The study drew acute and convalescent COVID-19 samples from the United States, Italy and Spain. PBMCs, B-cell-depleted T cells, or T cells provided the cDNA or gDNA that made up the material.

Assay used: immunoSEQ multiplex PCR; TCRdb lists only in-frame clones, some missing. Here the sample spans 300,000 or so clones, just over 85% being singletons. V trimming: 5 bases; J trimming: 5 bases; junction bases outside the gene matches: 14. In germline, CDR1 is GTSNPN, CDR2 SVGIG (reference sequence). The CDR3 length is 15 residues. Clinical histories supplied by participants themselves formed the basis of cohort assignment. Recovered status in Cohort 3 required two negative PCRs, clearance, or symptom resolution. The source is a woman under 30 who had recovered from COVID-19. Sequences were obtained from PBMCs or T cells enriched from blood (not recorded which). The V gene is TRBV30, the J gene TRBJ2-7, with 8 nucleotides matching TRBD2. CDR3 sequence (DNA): TGTGCCTGGGGCGTGAGGGAGCGGGAGACCCACGAGCAGTACTTC. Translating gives CAWGVRERETHEQYF.